Judged by abundance, the clone carrying this T cell receptor beta chain is medium-sized (0.01 to 0.1%). Its specificity is unknown. Looked up from germline, CDR1 is SGHNT and CDR2 is YENEEA. The ends lost 3 bases at V and 2 bases at J; junction bases unmatched: 9. CDR3 length: 17 residues. This specimen belongs to a study of sequential checkpoint blockade in melanoma. In the study overall: Patients were randomized 1:1 to nivolumab-then-ipilimumab or ipilimumab-then-nivolumab first-line. Study findings and constraints: Clinical benefit was about 30 times likelier when tumor T-cell fraction and clonality increased.

Treatment defined: randomized to nivolumab then ipilimumab (arm A) or the reverse (arm B). Patients had received no earlier DNA-damaging chemotherapy. Produced via immunoSEQ multiplex PCR; TCRdb's table is partial and in-frame only. The sample holds some 1,000 clones; around 21% are singletons and the top ten take 14% to 15%. This sequence was found in a human donor with melanoma. The chain uses TRBV11-3 and TRBJ2-3; 9 bases match TRBD2. Here the sequenced sample was tumor tissue (inferred from file names), taken from a patient given nivolumab and ipilimumab in sequence. CDR3 bases: TGTGCCAGCAGCTTGTCGGTACTAGCGGGCCTCACAGATACGCAGTATTTT. This gives the protein CASSLSVLAGLTDTQYF.